Listed below are T cell receptor beta chains from one sample, sequenced in a study of blood T cell repertoires in COVID-19. Here immunoSEQ multiplex PCR was the method, and the copy in TCRdb shows in-frame clones only, minus some. Counted here are approximately 190,000 clones, 80% occurring once; the ten biggest clones make up about 6.9%. Sequenced: peripheral blood. The origin of the receptors is a man in his fifties or sixties with acute or convalescent COVID-19. Each CDR3 is given with its conserved first and last residue. The order of the fields is D gene, V gene, J gene, clone size, CDR3 DNA, CDR3 protein. A D gene is named only where the DNA matches it firmly. Size is omitted from some rows. Given values are once, few, many or a class for expanded clones.

d_gene: NA; v_gene: TRBV7-3; j_gene: TRBJ2-3; abundance: NA; CDR3nt: TGTGCCAGCAGCTTGATAAGCGGGAGCACAGATACGCAGTATTTT; CDR3aa: CASSLISGSTDTQYF
d_gene: TRBD1; v_gene: TRBV9; j_gene: TRBJ2-1; abundance: NA; CDR3nt: TGTGCCAGCAGCGTACAGGACAGGACCTACAATGAGCAGTTCTTC; CDR3aa: CASSVQDRTYNEQFF
d_gene: TRBD1; v_gene: TRBV29-1; j_gene: TRBJ2-2; abundance: once; CDR3nt: TGCAGCGCGCTAAGGACAGGGAGCACCGGGGAGCTGTTTTTT; CDR3aa: CSALRTGSTGELFF
d_gene: TRBD1; v_gene: TRBV2; j_gene: TRBJ1-5; abundance: NA; CDR3nt: TGTGCCAGCAGTCCACCCGGGAGCAGGGGGACGATTGATAGCAATCAGCCCCAGCATTTT; CDR3aa: CASSPPGSRGTIDSNQPQHF
d_gene: NA; v_gene: TRBV14; j_gene: TRBJ2-7; abundance: NA; CDR3nt: TGTGCCAGCAGCCAAGATCGGGGGTACGAGCAGTACTTC; CDR3aa: CASSQDRGYEQYF
d_gene: NA; v_gene: TRBV12-3/TRBV12-4; j_gene: TRBJ1-1; abundance: NA; CDR3nt: TGTACGACGGTAGCAGCGAACACTGAAGCTTTCTTT; CDR3aa: CTTVAANTEAFF
d_gene: NA; v_gene: TRBV4-2; j_gene: TRBJ2-1; abundance: NA; CDR3nt: TGTGCCAGCAGCCGCGCGCGGGACTGGATTAATGAGCAGTTCTTC; CDR3aa: CASSRARDWINEQFF
d_gene: TRBD2; v_gene: TRBV5-1; j_gene: TRBJ2-7; abundance: NA; CDR3nt: TGCGCCAGCACCCGAGGAGGGGAGGGGTTCCACGAGCAGTACTTC; CDR3aa: CASTRGGEGFHEQYF
d_gene: NA; v_gene: TRBV4-1; j_gene: TRBJ2-2; abundance: NA; CDR3nt: TGCGCCAGCAGCCAACGCGGGGCCCTAACCGGGGAGCTGTTTTTT; CDR3aa: CASSQRGALTGELFF
d_gene: NA; v_gene: TRBV19; j_gene: TRBJ2-1; abundance: NA; CDR3nt: TGTGCCAGTAGTCCAACCGGGACTTCGCTTTACAATGAGCAGTTCTTC; CDR3aa: CASSPTGTSLYNEQFF
d_gene: TRBD2; v_gene: TRBV15; j_gene: TRBJ2-7; abundance: NA; CDR3nt: TGTGCCACCAGCAGAGATGGCGCGGGAGGGCCCTACGAGCAGTACTTC; CDR3aa: CATSRDGAGGPYEQYF
d_gene: NA; v_gene: TRBV5-4; j_gene: TRBJ1-5; abundance: once; CDR3nt: TGTGCCAGCAGCTTTAGGGGGAATGGGGGCTCTCAGCCCCAGCATTTT; CDR3aa: CASSFRGNGGSQPQHF
d_gene: TRBD2; v_gene: TRBV4-2; j_gene: TRBJ2-3; abundance: NA; CDR3nt: TGTGCCAGCAGCCAAGACCGACTAGCGGGGGGGCAAGATACGCAGTATTTT; CDR3aa: CASSQDRLAGGQDTQYF
d_gene: NA; v_gene: TRBV5-6; j_gene: TRBJ1-4; abundance: NA; CDR3nt: TGTGCCAGCAGCCCCCGCCAGGGGCCCTGGGAAAAACTGTTTTTT; CDR3aa: CASSPRQGPWEKLFF
d_gene: NA; v_gene: TRBV7-2; j_gene: TRBJ2-5; abundance: NA; CDR3nt: TGTGCCAGCAGCTTAGCGAGGAGAGAGACCCAGTACTTC; CDR3aa: CASSLARRETQYF
d_gene: TRBD1; v_gene: TRBV12-3/TRBV12-4; j_gene: TRBJ1-1; abundance: NA; CDR3nt: TGTGCCAGCATCCGGACAGGGGGCACTGAAGCTTTCTTT; CDR3aa: CASIRTGGTEAFF
d_gene: NA; v_gene: TRBV2; j_gene: TRBJ2-1; abundance: NA; CDR3nt: TGTGCCAGCAGACCAGCCGACAGCTACAATGAGCAGTTCTTC; CDR3aa: CASRPADSYNEQFF
d_gene: NA; v_gene: TRBV25-1; j_gene: TRBJ1-3; abundance: NA; CDR3nt: TGTGCCAGCAGTGTAAACTTTGGAAACACCATATATTTT; CDR3aa: CASSVNFGNTIYF
d_gene: NA; v_gene: TRBV4-3; j_gene: TRBJ1-4; abundance: many; CDR3nt: TGCGCCAGCAGCCAAGTGGCAGGGGAGAATGAAAAACTGTTTTTT; CDR3aa: CASSQVAGENEKLFF
d_gene: NA; v_gene: TRBV11-2; j_gene: TRBJ2-1; abundance: NA; CDR3nt: TGTGCCAGCGCGGAGGCATCCTACAATGAGCAGTTCTTC; CDR3aa: CASAEASYNEQFF
d_gene: TRBD2; v_gene: TRBV13; j_gene: TRBJ2-7; abundance: NA; CDR3nt: TGTGCCAGCAGCCCGAGCGGGGATGGCTCCTACGAGCAGTACTTC; CDR3aa: CASSPSGDGSYEQYF
d_gene: TRBD1; v_gene: TRBV19; j_gene: TRBJ1-5; abundance: NA; CDR3nt: TGTGCCAGTACGACAGGGGCCTTGAGTCAGCCCCAGCATTTT; CDR3aa: CASTTGALSQPQHF